These T cell receptor beta chains were read from a single sample in a study of blood T cell repertoires in COVID-19. Repertoires were generated with immunoSEQ multiplex PCR, while TCRdb's copy carries only in-frame clones and drops some. The top ten hold 16% of the sample, which has 140,000 or so clones, 60% to 85% seen once. The sample comprised peripheral blood. These TCRs come from a man aged 50 to 60 with acute or convalescent COVID-19. CDR3s include the opening cysteine and the closing phenylalanine or tryptophan. Fields, in order: D gene, J gene, clone size, V gene, CDR3 protein, CDR3 DNA. D genes are given only for firm matches. Clone sizes are given selectively: once, few, many, or a class where the clone is expanded.

>-|TRBJ2-1|-|TRBV2
CASSGSVSILREQFF
TGTGCCAGCAGTGGATCCGTCAGTATCCTCCGTGAGCAGTTCTTC
>TRBD1|TRBJ2-1|-|TRBV6-6
CASSPRAGGNEQFF
TGTGCCAGCAGCCCCCGGGCAGGGGGCAATGAGCAGTTCTTC
>-|TRBJ1-1|-|TRBV7-3
CASSLYGPGSTDEAFF
TGTGCCAGCAGCTTATACGGTCCCGGATCGACAGACGAAGCTTTCTTT
>TRBD1|TRBJ1-4|-|TRBV29-1
CSVEDSRQGTGKLFF
TGCAGCGTTGAAGATTCGCGACAGGGTACCGGAAAACTGTTTTTT
>TRBD1|TRBJ1-2|-|TRBV18
CASSPSDRGTSGYTF
TGTGCCAGCTCACCGTCGGACAGGGGAACTTCTGGCTACACCTTC
>-|TRBJ1-4|-|TRBV5-1
CASSLTGTGIEKLFF
TGCGCCAGCAGCTTGACAGGGACGGGGATTGAAAAACTGTTTTTT
>-|TRBJ2-3|-|TRBV9
CASSVGGQPSTDTQYF
TGTGCCAGCAGCGTAGGAGGACAGCCAAGCACAGATACGCAGTATTTT
>TRBD1|TRBJ1-2|-|TRBV10-2
CASSPGTGKDYGYTF
TGCGCCAGCAGTCCCGGGACAGGGAAGGACTATGGCTACACCTTC
>TRBD2|TRBJ2-1|few|TRBV7-2
CASSLGGGTYNEQFF
TGTGCCAGCAGCTTAGGCGGGGGGACTTACAATGAGCAGTTCTTC
>-|TRBJ2-7|-|TRBV2
CASRGKGRDEQYF
TGTGCCAGCAGAGGGAAGGGGCGAGACGAGCAGTACTTC
>-|TRBJ1-2|once|TRBV7-9
CASSLSGYGYTF
TGTGCCAGCAGCTTATCCGGGTATGGCTACACCTTC
>-|TRBJ1-1|many|TRBV5-5
CASSSRVGLSEAFF
TGTGCCAGCAGCTCCAGGGTGGGGTTGTCTGAAGCTTTCTTT
>-|TRBJ1-2|once|TRBV5-6
CASSPRGLDYGYTF
TGTGCCAGCAGCCCCCGAGGGTTGGACTATGGCTACACCTTC
>-|TRBJ1-1|-|TRBV5-1
CASSLGPLDGRAEAFF
TGCGCCAGCAGCTTGGGCCCGCTGGACGGGCGGGCTGAAGCTTTCTTT
>-|TRBJ2-3|-|TRBV6-5
CASRSLLNTDTQYF
TGTGCCAGCAGGAGCCTACTTAACACAGATACGCAGTATTTT
>TRBD1|TRBJ2-5|once|TRBV15
CATSSRQGRQETQYF
TGTGCCACCAGCTCCCGACAGGGGCGGCAAGAGACCCAGTACTTC
>-|TRBJ1-2|few|TRBV6-5
CASSYRGSRYTF
TGTGCCAGCAGTTACAGGGGCTCGCGATACACCTTC
>-|TRBJ1-5|few|TRBV19
CASSGYRLTGQPQHF
TGTGCCAGTAGTGGGTACAGGCTCACCGGTCAGCCCCAGCATTTT
>-|TRBJ1-2|-|TRBV30
CASRDEGVGYTF
TGTGCCTCCCGGGATGAAGGTGTTGGCTACACCTTC
>-|TRBJ1-2|-|TRBV4-1
CASSQGGGAGLRNGYTF
TGCGCCAGCAGCCAAGGAGGAGGAGCGGGCCTTAGGAATGGCTACACCTTC
>-|TRBJ2-5|-|TRBV7-6
CASSPGWETQYF
TGTGCCAGCAGCCCAGGTTGGGAGACCCAGTACTTC
>-|TRBJ2-1|-|TRBV9
CASSEGDEQFF
TGTGCCAGCAGCGAGGGGGATGAGCAGTTCTTC
>-|TRBJ2-4|once|TRBV28
CASSLKNRVAKNIQYF
TGTGCCAGCAGTTTAAAAAACCGGGTAGCCAAAAACATTCAGTACTTC
>TRBD1|TRBJ2-1|few|TRBV10-3
CAISEAGTGSHNEQFF
TGTGCCATCAGTGAGGCCGGGACAGGGTCCCACAATGAGCAGTTCTTC
>TRBD1|TRBJ1-5|-|TRBV5-1
CASSLYLQGADFQPQHF
TGCGCCAGCAGCTTGTACCTACAGGGGGCGGATTTTCAGCCCCAGCATTTT
>TRBD1|TRBJ2-1|-|TRBV4-1
CASSQQDRESNEQFF
TGCGCCAGCAGCCAACAAGACAGGGAGAGCAATGAGCAGTTCTTC
>TRBD2|TRBJ2-1|few|TRBV5-1
CASSKPGLAAYNEQFF
TGCGCCAGCAGCAAGCCGGGACTAGCGGCCTACAATGAGCAGTTCTTC
>TRBD1|TRBJ1-2|few|TRBV24-1
CATSEGTGKIYGYTF
TGTGCCACCAGTGAAGGGACAGGGAAGATCTATGGCTACACCTTC
>TRBD2|TRBJ2-1|-|TRBV11-2
CASSQTSGGPLEQFF
TGTGCCAGCAGCCAGACTAGCGGGGGGCCTTTAGAGCAGTTCTTC
>-|TRBJ1-1|-|TRBV30
CACTQGIWNTEAFF
TGTGCCTGTACACAGGGAATCTGGAACACTGAAGCTTTCTTT
>-|TRBJ1-2|-|TRBV5-1
CASSSTLYGYTF
TGCGCCAGCAGCTCGACACTCTATGGCTACACCTTC
>TRBD2|TRBJ2-1|-|TRBV5-1
CASSLASGGSYNEQFF
TGCGCCAGCAGCTTGGCCAGCGGGGGCTCCTACAATGAGCAGTTCTTC
>TRBD1|TRBJ1-6|few|TRBV19
CASTTTGLSYNSPLHF
TGTGCCAGTACCACGACAGGGTTGTCCTATAATTCACCCCTCCACTTT
>-|TRBJ1-2|once|TRBV3-1/TRBV3-2
CASSQGVAGYGYTF
TGTGCCAGCAGCCAAGGCGTAGCCGGCTATGGCTACACCTTC
>TRBD1|TRBJ1-2|few|TRBV4-1
CASSQLTGASGGYTF
TGCGCCAGCAGCCAACTAACAGGGGCCTCGGGGGGCTACACCTTC
>-|TRBJ1-2|-|TRBV29-1
CSARGQLYGYTF
TGCAGCGCCCGCGGACAGCTCTATGGCTACACCTTC
>TRBD1|TRBJ2-1|-|TRBV7-8
CASSLATGTNEQFF
TGTGCCAGCAGCTTAGCGACAGGGACCAATGAGCAGTTCTTC
>TRBD1|TRBJ2-2|few|TRBV2
CASSPQGAGDTGELFF
TGTGCCAGCAGCCCACAGGGGGCCGGGGACACCGGGGAGCTGTTTTTT
>-|TRBJ2-3|few|TRBV30
CAWTTGRTDTQYF
TGTGCCTGGACGACTGGCCGCACAGATACGCAGTATTTT
>TRBD1|TRBJ2-5|-|TRBV11-2
CASSKQGAGGYAQETQYF
TGTGCCAGCAGCAAACAGGGGGCTGGCGGGTACGCCCAAGAGACCCAGTACTTC
>-|TRBJ1-2|once|TRBV6-1
CASSEARGGGYTF
TGTGCCAGCAGTGAAGCGAGAGGAGGCGGCTACACCTTC
>TRBD2|TRBJ2-5|-|TRBV14
CASSHRTLAGGTNRQETQYF
TGTGCCAGCAGCCATAGAACCCTAGCGGGGGGAACTAACAGACAAGAGACCCAGTACTTC
>TRBD1|TRBJ2-1|-|TRBV6-6
CASSYTGRGTYNEQFF
TGTGCCAGCAGTTACACGGGCAGGGGGACGTACAATGAGCAGTTCTTC
>-|TRBJ2-6|-|TRBV6-5
CASSGAPTGANVLTF
TGTGCCAGCTCAGGCGCCCCCACTGGGGCCAACGTCCTGACTTTC
>TRBD1|TRBJ1-6|-|TRBV11-2
CASSSGPGQGFGSPLHF
TGTGCCAGCAGCTCAGGACCGGGACAGGGCTTCGGGTCACCCCTCCACTTT
>-|TRBJ1-1|-|TRBV27
CASSLRDSYQAFF
TGTGCCAGCAGCCTGCGGGACTCCTATCAAGCTTTCTTT
>-|TRBJ1-1|few|TRBV9
CASSPSGGNSEAFF
TGTGCCAGCAGCCCCAGTGGAGGTAACTCTGAAGCTTTCTTT
>TRBD1|TRBJ1-2|-|TRBV5-5
CASSATGGDTYDYTF
TGTGCCAGCAGCGCGACAGGGGGTGACACGTACGACTACACCTTC
>-|TRBJ1-6|-|TRBV2
CASSEWLIQRDNSPLHF
TGTGCCAGCAGTGAATGGTTGATTCAAAGAGATAATTCACCCCTCCACTTT
>TRBD2|TRBJ2-1|-|TRBV4-1
CASSQLGLAGGPSNNEQFF
TGCGCCAGCAGCCAACTTGGACTAGCGGGGGGGCCGAGCAACAATGAGCAGTTCTTC
>TRBD1|TRBJ2-3|-|TRBV6-1
CASSEGTGGTDTQYF
TGTGCCAGCAGTGAAGGGACAGGGGGCACGGATACGCAGTATTTT
>TRBD1|TRBJ2-3|-|TRBV7-2
CASSFRQGAADTQYF
TGTGCCAGCAGCTTTCGACAGGGGGCAGCAGATACGCAGTATTTT
>TRBD2|TRBJ2-5|-|TRBV7-2
CASIAGGLQETQYF
TGTGCCAGCATTGCGGGGGGCCTCCAAGAGACCCAGTACTTC
>-|TRBJ2-7|-|TRBV30
CAWGVRDEQYF
TGTGCCTGGGGTGTCCGGGACGAGCAGTACTTC